Below are 2 T cell receptor beta chains sequenced from a single sample in a study of blood T cells in healthy people across ages. Alongside a J-beta primer mix, a sample-barcoded 5' primer served in a second PCR lasting about 7 to 12 cycles. TCRdb re-called the 5' RACE reads with MiXCR, one entry per CDR3 protein. This sample yields over 450,000 distinct CDR3 sequences, of which more than 20% are seen a single time; roughly 9% belongs to the top ten. The same data also went into a second study, on T cells of mothers and their children.

Source material: blood. The receptors come from a boy aged 5 to 17 in good health.

Worth noting for this clonotype: Its ends do not fully match the called genes, so a read error is possible. The genes are TRBV3-1 and TRBJ2-5; D is unresolved. The J call may be incorrect, as the DNA end agrees better with TRBJ2-1. CDR1 LGHDT and CDR2 YNNKEL come from the germline V gene (reference sequence). This CDR3 spans 15 amino acids. The chain's CDR3 is CASSQRAVSSNEQFF. The CDR3 region has the DNA TGCGCCAGCAGCCAAAGGGCCGTTAGTTCCAATGAGCAGTTCTTC.

In its sample, this clonotype was seen a few times. The chain recombines TRBV4-2 with TRBJ2-1; weak D call: TRBD2 (6 bases). The CDR3 is 16 residues long. CDR1 and CDR2 from the germline V gene are LGHNA and YNFKEQ. Trimming left V 0 bases short and J 4 bases short, with 13 bases between. The CDR3 sequence: CASSQEIGGQYNEQFF. CDR3 nucleotide sequence: TGTGCCAGCAGCCAAGAGATCGGAGGGCAATACAATGAGCAGTTCTTC.